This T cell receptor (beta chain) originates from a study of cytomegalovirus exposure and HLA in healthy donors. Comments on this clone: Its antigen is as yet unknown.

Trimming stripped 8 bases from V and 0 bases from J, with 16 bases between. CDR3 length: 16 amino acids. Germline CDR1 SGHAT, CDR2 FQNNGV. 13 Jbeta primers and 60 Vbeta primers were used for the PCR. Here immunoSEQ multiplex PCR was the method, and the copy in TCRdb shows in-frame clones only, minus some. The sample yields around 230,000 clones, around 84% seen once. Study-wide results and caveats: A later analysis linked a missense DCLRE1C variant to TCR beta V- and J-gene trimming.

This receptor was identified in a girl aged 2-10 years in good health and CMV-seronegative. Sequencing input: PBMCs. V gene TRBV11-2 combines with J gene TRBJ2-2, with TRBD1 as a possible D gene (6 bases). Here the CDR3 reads CASGRTGTTNTGELFF. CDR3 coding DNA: TGTGCCAGCGGCCGGACCGGGACAACGAACACCGGGGAGCTGTTTTTT.